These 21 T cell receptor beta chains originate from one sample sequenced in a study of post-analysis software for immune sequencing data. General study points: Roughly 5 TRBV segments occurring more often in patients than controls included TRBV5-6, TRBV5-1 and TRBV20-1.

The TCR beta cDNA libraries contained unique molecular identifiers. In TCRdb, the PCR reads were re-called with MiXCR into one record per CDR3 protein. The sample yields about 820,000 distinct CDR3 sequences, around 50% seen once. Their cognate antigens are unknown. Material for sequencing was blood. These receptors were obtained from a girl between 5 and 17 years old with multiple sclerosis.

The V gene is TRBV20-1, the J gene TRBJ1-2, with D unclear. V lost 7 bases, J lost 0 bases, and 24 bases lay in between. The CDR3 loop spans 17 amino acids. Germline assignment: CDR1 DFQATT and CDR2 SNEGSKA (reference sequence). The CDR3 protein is CSVHKPSRPPANYGYTF. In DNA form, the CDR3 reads TGCAGTGTCCACAAACCTTCTAGACCCCCCGCTAACTATGGCTACACCTTC.

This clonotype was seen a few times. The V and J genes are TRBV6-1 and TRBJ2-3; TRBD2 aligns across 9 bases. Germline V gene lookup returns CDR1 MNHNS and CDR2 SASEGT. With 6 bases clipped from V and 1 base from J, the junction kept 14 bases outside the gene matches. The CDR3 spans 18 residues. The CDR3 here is CASRGGLAGRLGTDTQYF. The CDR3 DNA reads TGTGCCAGCAGGGGGGGACTAGCCGGAAGGTTAGGCACAGATACGCAGTATTTT.

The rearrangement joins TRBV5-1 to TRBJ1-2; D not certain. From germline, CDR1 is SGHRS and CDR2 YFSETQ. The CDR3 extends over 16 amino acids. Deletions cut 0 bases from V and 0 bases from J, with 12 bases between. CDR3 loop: CASSLEGDTANYGYTF. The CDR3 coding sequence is TGCGCCAGCAGCTTGGAGGGCGACACCGCTAACTATGGCTACACCTTC. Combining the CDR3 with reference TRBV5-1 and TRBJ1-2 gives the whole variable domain KAGVTQTPRYLIKTRGQQVTLSCSPISGHRSVSWYQQTPGQGLQFLFEYFSETQRNKGNFPGRFSGRQFSNSRSEMNVSTLELGDSALYLCASSLEGDTANYGYTFGSGTRLTVV.

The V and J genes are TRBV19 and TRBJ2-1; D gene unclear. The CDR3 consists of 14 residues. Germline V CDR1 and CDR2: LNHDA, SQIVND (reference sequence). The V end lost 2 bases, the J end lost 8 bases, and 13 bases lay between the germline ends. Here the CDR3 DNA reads TGTGCCAGTAGTATAAGATTGAACGCCGATGAGCAGTTCTTC. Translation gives CASSIRLNADEQFF.

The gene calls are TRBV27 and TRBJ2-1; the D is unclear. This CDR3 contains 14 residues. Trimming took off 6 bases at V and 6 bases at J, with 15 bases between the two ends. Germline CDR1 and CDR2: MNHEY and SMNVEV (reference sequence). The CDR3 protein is CASSTPGWGNEQFF. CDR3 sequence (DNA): TGTGCCAGCAGCACCCCTGGCTGGGGCAATGAGCAGTTCTTC.

The CDR3 reads CASTIAGGIYNEQFF. CDR3 DNA sequence: TGTGCCAGTACCATAGCGGGGGGTATTTACAATGAGCAGTTCTTC. The J gene is TRBJ2-1, the V gene TRBV6-5; TRBD2 matches 10 bases. With V trimmed by 9 bases and J by 4 bases, 9 bases remained unmatched. In germline, CDR1 is MNHEY, CDR2 SVGAGI. There are 15 residues in the CDR3.

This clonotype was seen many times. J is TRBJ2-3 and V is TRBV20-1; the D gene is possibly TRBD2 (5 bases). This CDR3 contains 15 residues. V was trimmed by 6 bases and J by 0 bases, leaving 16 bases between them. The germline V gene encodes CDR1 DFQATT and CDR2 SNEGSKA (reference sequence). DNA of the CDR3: TGCAGTGCGCGACCCGCTAGCTACAGCACAGATACGCAGTATTTT. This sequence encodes CSARPASYSTDTQYF.

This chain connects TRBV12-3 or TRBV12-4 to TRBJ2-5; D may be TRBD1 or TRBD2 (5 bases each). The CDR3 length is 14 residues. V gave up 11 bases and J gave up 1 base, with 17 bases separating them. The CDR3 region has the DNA TGTGCCTGTGGGCTCGAGGGGTCCCAAGAGACCCAGTACTTC. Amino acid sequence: CACGLEGSQETQYF.

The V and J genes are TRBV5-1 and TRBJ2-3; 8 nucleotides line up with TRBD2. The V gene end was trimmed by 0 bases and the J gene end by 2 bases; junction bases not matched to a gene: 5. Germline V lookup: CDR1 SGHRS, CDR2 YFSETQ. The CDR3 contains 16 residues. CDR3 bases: TGCGCCAGCAGCTTGGTGGTAGCGGGATCCACAGATACGCAGTATTTT. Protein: CASSLVVAGSTDTQYF.

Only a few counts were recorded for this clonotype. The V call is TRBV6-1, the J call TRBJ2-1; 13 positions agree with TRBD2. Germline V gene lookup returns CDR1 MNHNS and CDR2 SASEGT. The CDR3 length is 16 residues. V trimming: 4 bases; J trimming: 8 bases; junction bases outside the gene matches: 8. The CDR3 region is CASSAPGTSGVDEQFF. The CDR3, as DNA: TGTGCCAGCAGTGCACCAGGGACTAGCGGGGTCGATGAGCAGTTCTTC.

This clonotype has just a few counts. CDR3 nucleotide sequence: TGCAGCGCCGGCCGGGACGCTTCGCCCTACGAGCAGTACTTC. It codes for CSAGRDASPYEQYF. The chain uses TRBV29-1 and TRBJ2-7; TRBD1 or TRBD2 may be the D gene (5 bases each). The CDR3 spans 14 residues. The germline V gene encodes CDR1 SQVTM and CDR2 ANQGSEA. Trimming pared 7 bases from V and 2 bases from J, leaving 18 bases between.

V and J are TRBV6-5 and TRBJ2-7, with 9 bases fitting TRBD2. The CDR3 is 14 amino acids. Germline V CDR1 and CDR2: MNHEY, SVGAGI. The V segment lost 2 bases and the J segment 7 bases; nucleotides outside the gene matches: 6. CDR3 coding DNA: TGTGCCAGCAGTTACGCGGGAGGGCCGGGGGAGCAGTACTTC. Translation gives CASSYAGGPGEQYF.

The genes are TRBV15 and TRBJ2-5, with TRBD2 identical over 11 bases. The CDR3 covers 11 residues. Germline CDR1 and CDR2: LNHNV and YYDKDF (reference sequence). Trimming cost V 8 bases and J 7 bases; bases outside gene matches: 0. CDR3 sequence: CATGTSGTQYF. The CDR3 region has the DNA TGTGCCACCGGGACTAGCGGGACCCAGTACTTC.

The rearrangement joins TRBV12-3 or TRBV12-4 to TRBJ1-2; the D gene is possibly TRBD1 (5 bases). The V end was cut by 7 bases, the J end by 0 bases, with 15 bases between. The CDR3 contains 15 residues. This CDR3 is CASISRDLANYGYTF. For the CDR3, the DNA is TGTGCCAGCATATCCAGGGACCTAGCTAACTATGGCTACACCTTC.

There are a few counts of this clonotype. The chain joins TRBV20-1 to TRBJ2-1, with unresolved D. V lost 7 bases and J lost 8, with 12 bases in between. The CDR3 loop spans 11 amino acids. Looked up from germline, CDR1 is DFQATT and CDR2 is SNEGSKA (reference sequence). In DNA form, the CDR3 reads TGCAGTGTCCGGGTAGGTCATGAGCAGTTCTTC. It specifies CSVRVGHEQFF.

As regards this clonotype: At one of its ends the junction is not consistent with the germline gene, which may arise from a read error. CDR3 in amino acids: CTSSPGRRNTDTQYF. CDR3 DNA: TGTACCAGCAGTCCGGGACGAAGAAACACAGACACGCAGTATTTT. The J gene is TRBJ2-3, the V gene TRBV6-5; D tentatively reads TRBD1 or TRBD2 (5 bases each). The CDR3 contains 15 residues. Germline V gene data show CDR1 as MNHEY and CDR2 as SVGAGI.

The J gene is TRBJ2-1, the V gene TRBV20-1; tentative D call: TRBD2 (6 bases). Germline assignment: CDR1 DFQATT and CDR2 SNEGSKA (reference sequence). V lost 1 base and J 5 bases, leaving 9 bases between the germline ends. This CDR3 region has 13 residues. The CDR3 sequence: CSARGGTDNEQFF. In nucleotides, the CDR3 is TGCAGTGCTAGAGGCGGGACGGACAATGAGCAGTTCTTC.

CDR3 DNA sequence: TGTGCCAGCAGTAAGGGACTAGCGGGAGGGCCGGGTGAGACCCAGTACTTC. Translated: CASSKGLAGGPGETQYF. V gene TRBV5-6 combines with J gene TRBJ2-5, with 16 nucleotides matching TRBD2. CDR1 is SGHDT and CDR2 is YYEEEE in the germline V gene. V shed 5 bases, J shed 5 bases, and the junction held 9 bases outside the gene matches. The CDR3 covers 17 residues.

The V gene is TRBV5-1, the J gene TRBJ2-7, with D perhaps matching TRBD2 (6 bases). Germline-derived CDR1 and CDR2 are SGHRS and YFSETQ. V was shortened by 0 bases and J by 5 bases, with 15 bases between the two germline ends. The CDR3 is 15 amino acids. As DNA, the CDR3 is TGCGCCAGCAGCTTGGGCCGGGGACTTAAGGACGAGCAGTACTTC. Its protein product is CASSLGRGLKDEQYF.

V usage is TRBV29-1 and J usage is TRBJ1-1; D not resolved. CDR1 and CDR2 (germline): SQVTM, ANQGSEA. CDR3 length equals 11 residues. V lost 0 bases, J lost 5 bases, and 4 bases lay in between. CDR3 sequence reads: CSVEDITEAFF. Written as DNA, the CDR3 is TGCAGCGTTGAAGATATAACTGAAGCTTTCTTT.

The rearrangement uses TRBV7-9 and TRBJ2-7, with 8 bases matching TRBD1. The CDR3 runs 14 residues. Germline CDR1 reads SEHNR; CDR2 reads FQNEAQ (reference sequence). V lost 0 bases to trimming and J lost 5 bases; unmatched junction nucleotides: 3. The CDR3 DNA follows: TGTGCCAGCAGCTTAGCACAGGGGGTCAACGAGCAGTACTTC. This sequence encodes CASSLAQGVNEQYF. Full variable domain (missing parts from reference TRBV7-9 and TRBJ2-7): DTGVSQNPRHKITKRGQNVTFRCDPISEHNRLYWYRQTLGQGPEFLTYFQNEAQLEKSRLLSDRFSAERPKGSFSTLEIQRTEQGDSAMYLCASSLAQGVNEQYFGPGTRLTVT.